This T cell receptor (beta chain) came from a study of OX40 agonist ivuxolimab in advanced cancers. Study details: Ivuxolimab is an agonistic anti-OX40 (CD134) antibody, and patients were treated with it. Earlier treatment with anti-PD-1, anti-PD-L1 or anti-CTLA-4 was permitted, and 30% to 40% had received some. Study-wide points: At 0.1 to 3.0 mg/kg and by week 6, clonal expansion occurred in CD4+ and CD8+ blood T cells.

The length of the CDR3 is 14 residues. V was clipped by 5 bases and J by 0 bases, with 11 bases between them. The germline gives CDR1 SEHNR, CDR2 FQNEAQ (reference sequence). Clones were sequenced by immunoSEQ multiplex PCR, and TCRdb holds only the in-frame ones, with some missing. The repertoire holds more than 45,000 clones, with 89% as singletons. Concerning this clone itself: The antigen remains unidentified.

This sequence was found in an adult with an advanced solid tumor such as melanoma, head and neck, liver or kidney cancer. The chain has TRBV7-9 and TRBJ2-7; maybe TRBD2 (5 bases). Sequenced material: CD4+ or CD8+ T cells sorted from blood, taken in a trial of the OX40 agonist ivuxolimab. For the CDR3, the DNA is TGTGCCAGCAGCCCACTGGGGAGCTCCTACGAGCAGTACTTC. Its translation is CASSPLGSSYEQYF.